These 32 T cell receptor beta chains were sequenced from one sample in a study of cytomegalovirus exposure and HLA in healthy donors. 13 Jbeta primers and 60 Vbeta primers were used for the PCR. The data were produced by immunoSEQ multiplex PCR, yet TCRdb's version contains in-frame clones alone and is incomplete. The sample yields 150,000 to 200,000 clones, approximately 77% seen once. The sample consisted of PBMCs. The receptors come from a male donor in good health and CMV-seropositive.

The chain couples TRBV29-1 to TRBJ2-3; 7 nucleotides agree with TRBD2. V lost 3 bases to trimming and J lost 2 bases; unmatched junction nucleotides: 8. Germline lookup yields CDR1 SQVTM and CDR2 ANQGSEA. The CDR3 runs 15 residues. CDR3 in DNA: TGCAGCGTTGAGGGAGGGGCTTCTACCACAGATACGCAGTATTTT. Its translation: CSVEGGASTTDTQYF.

The chain couples TRBV7-8 to TRBJ1-1; maybe TRBD1 (6 bases). This CDR3 region has 14 residues. From germline, CDR1 is SGHVS and CDR2 FQNEAQ. Trimming removed 8 bases at V and 0 bases at J, with 13 bases between. CDR3 amino acids: CASARGPLNTEAFF. As DNA, the CDR3 is TGTGCCAGCGCCAGGGGCCCTCTGAACACTGAAGCTTTCTTT.

The chain is built from TRBV10-2 and TRBJ2-5, with 9 bases identical to TRBD1. The V and J ends lost 1 base and 5 bases, in that order; junction bases with no gene match: 14. The CDR3 totals 18 residues. Germline-derived CDR1 and CDR2 are WSHSY and SAAADI. The CDR3 region is CASSEFTGGAAIYETQYF. The CDR3, as DNA: TGCGCCAGCAGTGAGTTCACAGGGGGCGCGGCAATTTACGAGACCCAGTACTTC.

The rearrangement joins TRBV6-1 to TRBJ2-7; D remains unclear. This CDR3 has 13 amino acids. Germline V CDR1 and CDR2: MNHNS, SASEGT. V was shortened by 3 bases and J by 0 bases, with 6 bases between the two germline ends. Here the CDR3 DNA reads TGTGCCAGCAGTGAGGCAGGCTCCTACGAGCAGTACTTC. It translates to CASSEAGSYEQYF.

The gene calls are TRBV30 and TRBJ1-1, with a tentative D call TRBD1 (6 bases). The germline V gene has CDR1 GTSNPN and CDR2 SVGIG (reference sequence). Trimming cost V 2 bases and J 5 bases, with 18 bases left between them. The CDR3 totals 15 residues. The CDR3 DNA follows: TGTGCCTGGAGTATAAGTACCTGGGGGCCGACTGAAGCTTTCTTT. It codes for CAWSISTWGPTEAFF.

The rearrangement links TRBV12-5 to TRBJ1-1; D remains unclear. Germline-derived CDR1 and CDR2 are LGHNT and FRNRAP. The CDR3 has 13 amino acids. V lost 0 bases and J 6 bases, leaving 8 bases between the germline ends. In nucleotides, the CDR3 is TGTGCTAGTGGTTTGGTACTCTGGTCTGAAGCTTTCTTT. Protein: CASGLVLWSEAFF.

The J gene is TRBJ1-2, the V gene TRBV2; tentative D call: TRBD1 (6 bases). This CDR3 has 13 amino acids. Germline assignment: CDR1 SNHLY and CDR2 FYNNEI. With 6 bases removed from V and 8 bases from J, the gap between germline ends came to 16 bases. CDR3 sequence reads: CASSATGSGGYTF. CDR3 sequence (DNA): TGTGCCAGCAGCGCAACAGGGTCGGGAGGCTACACCTTC. The full variable domain, with the rest looked up from reference TRBV2 and TRBJ1-2, is EPEVTQTPSHQVTQMGQEVILRCVPISNHLYFYWYRQILGQKVEFLVSFYNNEISEKSEIFDDQFSVERPDGSNFTLKIRSTKLEDSAMYFCASSATGSGGYTFGSGTRLTVV.

The chain couples TRBV7-2 to TRBJ2-5; D is perhaps TRBD1 (5 bases). The germline CDR1 and CDR2 sequences are SGHTA and FQGNSA. V dropped 3 bases and J dropped 1 base, with 12 bases sitting between them. CDR3 length: 15 amino acids. The CDR3 here is CASSFPHRIQETQYF. The CDR3 DNA is TGTGCCAGCAGCTTCCCGCACAGGATCCAAGAGACCCAGTACTTC.

The chain joins TRBV4-1 to TRBJ2-5; 7 nucleotides agree with TRBD1. V shed 0 bases and J 5 bases; nucleotides not matched to a gene: 6. This CDR3 has 15 amino acids. CDR1 is MGHRA, CDR2 YSYEKL, per germline. The DNA for the CDR3 is TGCGCCAGCAGCCAAGAGATGCAGGGACAGGAGACCCAGTACTTC. The encoded protein is CASSQEMQGQETQYF.

V usage is TRBV11-2 and J usage is TRBJ1-1; 7 nucleotides line up with TRBD1. The germline V gene encodes CDR1 SGHAT and CDR2 FQNNGV. With 4 bases clipped from V and 4 bases from J, the junction kept 3 bases outside the gene matches. The CDR3 sequence is 13 residues long. For the CDR3, the DNA is TGTGCCAGCAGCTCGACAGGGACCACTGAAGCTTTCTTT. This encodes CASSSTGTTEAFF. The full variable domain, completed using reference TRBV11-2 and TRBJ1-1, is EAGVAQSPRYKIIEKRQSVAFWCNPISGHATLYWYQQILGQGPKLLIQFQNNGVVDDSQLPKDRFSAERLKGVDSTLKIQPAKLEDSAVYLCASSSTGTTEAFFGQGTRLTVV.

This chain joins TRBV9 and TRBJ2-1; TRBD2 matches 9 bases. Germline-derived CDR1 and CDR2 are SGDLS and YYNGEE. Trimming cost V 4 bases and J 4 bases; bases outside gene matches: 6. CDR3 length: 15 residues. The CDR3 nucleotides read TGTGCCAGCAGCACAAGCGGGGGGTATTACAATGAGCAGTTCTTC. This gives the protein CASSTSGGYYNEQFF.

The V and J genes are TRBV10-3 and TRBJ1-2; the D gene is possibly TRBD1 (6 bases). Germline CDR1 is ENHRY and CDR2 is SYGVKD. Trimming took 2 bases from V and 5 from J, leaving 9 bases between them. The CDR3 has 13 residues. Here the CDR3 reads CAISEGQLYGYTF. The CDR3 DNA reads TGTGCCATCAGTGAGGGACAGTTATATGGCTACACCTTC.

This sequence joins TRBV13 and TRBJ2-3; the match to TRBD1 covers 8 bases. The CDR3 contains 17 residues. Germline values: CDR1 PRHDT, CDR2 FYEKMQ (reference sequence). V dropped 5 bases and J dropped 2; count of bases not matched to a gene: 12. Here the CDR3 DNA reads TGTGCCAGCAGCACGGGGGACAGGCTAACGTCCACAGATACGCAGTATTTT. Amino acids: CASSTGDRLTSTDTQYF. Together with reference TRBV13 and TRBJ2-3, the CDR3 gives the full variable domain: AAGVIQSPRHLIKEKRETATLKCYPIPRHDTVYWYQQGPGQDPQFLISFYEKMQSDKGSIPDRFSAQQFSDYHSELNMSSLELGDSALYFCASSTGDRLTSTDTQYFGPGTRLTVL.

The gene calls are TRBV15 and TRBJ2-5, with TRBD2 matching over 7 bases. The J call may be wrong; the DNA end is better matched by TRBJ2-7. The CDR3 totals 16 residues. Germline V gives CDR1 LNHNV, CDR2 YYDKDF (reference sequence). CDR3 sequence reads: CATSQRGDTSSYEQYF. The DNA of the CDR3 is TGTGCCACCAGTCAGCGGGGTGACACCAGCTCCTACGAGCAGTACTTC.

The J gene is TRBJ2-1, the V gene TRBV4-2, with D perhaps TRBD2 (5 bases). Germline V CDR1 and CDR2: LGHNA, YNFKEQ. This CDR3 is 15 amino acids long. V lost 1 base and J 3 bases, leaving 10 bases between the germline ends. CDR3 coding DNA: TGTGCCAGCAGCCAAGGTGAGGGCCTCTACAATGAGCAGTTCTTC. It is translated as CASSQGEGLYNEQFF.

This clone was observed once. J is TRBJ2-1 and V is TRBV10-2; D remains unclear. Trimming shortened V by 10 bases and J by 5 bases, and 15 bases separated the two germline ends. Per the germline V gene, CDR1 is WSHSY and CDR2 is SAAADI. CDR3 length: 13 amino acids. The CDR3 region has the DNA TGCGCCACAGCACGGCTAGAAAACAATGAGCAGTTCTTC. As protein: CATARLENNEQFF.

This chain uses TRBV19 with TRBJ1-4; D unclear. CDR3 length: 15 amino acids. The germline V gene has CDR1 LNHDA and CDR2 SQIVND (reference sequence). V lost 6 bases, J lost 3 bases, and 14 bases lay in between. In nucleotides, the CDR3 is TGTGCCAGTAGCGCCGAGGGTCGGCCTAATGAAAAACTGTTTTTT. Its protein product is CASSAEGRPNEKLFF.

J is TRBJ2-2 and V is TRBV9; weak D call: TRBD2 (7 bases). CDR3 size: 17 residues. The germline V and J ends were trimmed by 4 bases and 0 bases, with 16 bases remaining between them. Germline CDR1 and CDR2: SGDLS and YYNGEE. The CDR3 DNA reads TGTGCCAGCAGCCACAATCGGGGGGCCCCGAACACCGGGGAGCTGTTTTTT. It is translated as CASSHNRGAPNTGELFF.

The chain has TRBV7-6 and TRBJ2-7, with TRBD1 as a possible D gene (5 bases). CDR1 and CDR2 from the germline V gene are SGHVS and FNYEAQ. The CDR3 contains 16 residues. The V and J ends lost 5 bases and 0 bases respectively, with 17 bases between them. For the CDR3, the DNA is TGTGCCAGCAGCGCCCGGGTGGGGCGAAACTCCTACGAGCAGTACTTC. Translated, it gives CASSARVGRNSYEQYF.

The J gene is TRBJ2-3, the V gene TRBV14, with a tentative D call TRBD2 (5 bases). This CDR3 is built from 17 residues. Germline assignment: CDR1 SGHDN and CDR2 FVKESK. Trimming left V 1 base short and J 1 base short, with 15 bases between. This CDR3 reads CASSQVGSLGGTDTQYF. The CDR3 coding sequence is TGTGCCAGCAGCCAAGTGGGGAGTCTTGGCGGCACAGATACGCAGTATTTT.

The rearrangement links TRBV6-1 to TRBJ1-4; D not resolved. The CDR3 is 14 amino acids. CDR1 is MNHNS, CDR2 SASEGT, per germline. With 7 bases removed from V and 2 bases from J, the gap between germline ends came to 11 bases. CDR3 residues: CASKPGSTNEKLFF. The CDR3 coding sequence is TGTGCCAGCAAACCCGGGTCGACTAATGAAAAACTGTTTTTT.

The chain joins TRBV14 to TRBJ2-1; perhaps TRBD1 as D (5 bases). Germline CDR1 reads SGHDN; CDR2 reads FVKESK. Trimming took 4 bases from V and 9 from J, leaving 13 bases between them. CDR3 length equals 13 residues. CDR3 in DNA: TGTGCCAGCAGCCGCCAGGGTAGCACTGAGCAGTTCTTC. This encodes CASSRQGSTEQFF.

As DNA, the CDR3 is TGTGCCAGCAGTTCGGACAACTCGAATGAGCAGTTCTTC. Its protein is CASSSDNSNEQFF. The rearrangement uses TRBV27 and TRBJ2-1, with TRBD1 as a possible D gene (5 bases). The CDR3 sequence is 13 residues long. V lost 4 bases to trimming and J lost 7 bases, with 11 bases between them. Germline lookup yields CDR1 MNHEY and CDR2 SMNVEV (reference sequence).

This sequence joins TRBV23-1 and TRBJ2-7; D may be TRBD1 (5 bases). Being an ORF, TRBV23-1 has a function that is uncertain. This CDR3 region has 13 residues. Between the trimmed V and J ends, which lost 6 bases and 5 bases, there was a span of 14 bases. The CDR3 loop reads CASRQAREDEQYF. DNA for the CDR3: TGCGCCAGCAGACAGGCCCGAGAGGACGAGCAGTACTTC.

This clone was picked up one time. This CDR3 is CASSQDRGNGYTF. CDR3 in DNA: TGTGCCAGCAGCCAAGATAGGGGGAATGGCTACACCTTC. V gene TRBV4-2 combines with J gene TRBJ1-2, with TRBD1 as a possible D gene (6 bases). V was trimmed by 0 bases and J by 6 bases, leaving 8 bases between them. Germline CDR1 LGHNA, CDR2 YNFKEQ. The CDR3 contains 13 residues.

This clone was recorded only once. The rearrangement uses TRBV5-6 and TRBJ1-3; the match to TRBD1 covers 7 bases. Germline V CDR1 and CDR2: SGHDT, YYEEEE. Trimming removed 1 base from V and 0 bases from J; junction bases left unmatched: 1. The CDR3 is 15 residues long. DNA of the CDR3: TGTGCCAGCAGCTTGAGGACAGGCTCTGGAAACACCATATATTTT. Its protein product is CASSLRTGSGNTIYF.

The chain joins TRBV4-1 to TRBJ2-7; 9 bases are shared with TRBD1. Trimming removed 4 bases from V and 1 base from J; junction bases left unmatched: 8. Germline values: CDR1 MGHRA, CDR2 YSYEKL. This CDR3 comprises 16 residues. The CDR3, as DNA: TGCGCCAGCAGCCTTCCCCGGACAGGGGAATCCTACGAGCAGTACTTC. It translates to CASSLPRTGESYEQYF.

The chain recombines TRBV12-5 with TRBJ1-2; 8 nucleotides align to TRBD1. This CDR3 spans 14 amino acids. V was pared by 2 bases and J by 6 bases, with 5 bases of the junction left unmatched. Germline V gives CDR1 LGHNT, CDR2 FRNRAP. The CDR3 spells CASGLPDRGHGYTF. Here the CDR3 DNA reads TGTGCTAGTGGTTTGCCCGACAGGGGACATGGCTACACCTTC. Using reference TRBV12-5 and TRBJ1-2 for the parts outside the CDR3, the full variable domain is DARVTQTPRHKVTEMGQEVTMRCQPILGHNTVFWYRQTMMQGLELLAYFRNRAPLDDSGMPKDRFSAEMPDATLATLKIQPSEPRDSAVYFCASGLPDRGHGYTFGSGTRLTVV.

The chain recombines TRBV27 with TRBJ2-7; 10 positions match TRBD1. V lost 2 bases to trimming and J lost 4 bases; unmatched junction nucleotides: 11. Germline assignment: CDR1 MNHEY and CDR2 SMNVEV (reference sequence). The CDR3 spans 17 residues. In DNA form, the CDR3 reads TGTGCCAGCAGTTTACTCCCCCCTGGGACAGGGGTATACGAGCAGTACTTC. As protein: CASSLLPPGTGVYEQYF.

This clone was observed a few times. The chain uses TRBV9 and TRBJ1-1; 8 bases align to TRBD1. This CDR3 contains 14 residues. Germline V lookup: CDR1 SGDLS, CDR2 YYNGEE. J was trimmed by 7 bases and V by 4 bases; bases with no gene match: 9. DNA for the CDR3: TGTGCCAGCAGCCCCCGGACAGGGTTGATTGAAGCTTTCTTT. Translated: CASSPRTGLIEAFF.

The V and J genes are TRBV30 and TRBJ1-1; no clear D. CDR1 is GTSNPN and CDR2 is SVGIG in the germline V gene (reference sequence). V gave up 3 bases and J gave up 4 bases, with 15 bases separating them. The CDR3 totals 14 residues. The CDR3 loop reads CAWRPAGFGTEAFF. In DNA form, the CDR3 reads TGTGCCTGGAGGCCCGCAGGTTTCGGCACTGAAGCTTTCTTT.

The table lists this clone with a count of one. The CDR3 nucleotides are TGTGCCAGCAGCTTAGGTTCGGTCAGACAGGGACCTCTTGGCGAGCAGTACTTC. Its protein is CASSLGSVRQGPLGEQYF. The V gene is TRBV7-9, the J gene TRBJ2-5, with TRBD1 identical over 7 bases. The J call could be wrong; TRBJ2-7 is a better fit for the DNA end. Germline loops: CDR1 SEHNR, CDR2 FQNEAQ (reference sequence). There are 18 residues in the CDR3.